Below, one TCR beta chain is given with its context. Its antigen is still unknown. The CDR3 is 14 amino acids. Germline assignment: CDR1 SEHNR and CDR2 FQNEAQ (reference sequence). The V and J ends lost 3 bases and 7 bases respectively, with 15 bases between them. As to time point: pre-treatment baseline. No patient had earlier systemic cancer treatment, concurrent immunosuppressants, or another active cancer. The assay was immunoSEQ multiplex PCR, and TCRdb's table has in-frame clones only and misses some. This table holds 9,000 to 13,000 clones, around 90% found once. This specimen comes from a study of blood T cell dynamics during melanoma immunotherapy. Whole-study context: Patients with metastatic melanoma got pembrolizumab or nivolumab-ipilimumab as first-line care. Regarding the study as a whole: PBMC repertoires of eventual disease-control patients split at W3 into clonality or diversity gains.

Source: blood, taken from a patient treated with checkpoint blockade. This clonotype was obtained from a human donor with melanoma. The chain recombines TRBV7-9 with TRBJ1-2, with a possible D match to TRBD1 (6 bases). This chain's CDR3 is CASSLDGGASGYTF. Written as DNA, the CDR3 is TGTGCCAGCAGCTTGGACGGGGGGGCGAGTGGCTACACCTTC.